Below, 2 T cell receptor beta chains from the same sample are listed, as sequenced in a study of T cells in women clearing cervical HPV infection. Some clones are missing from TCRdb's copy, which holds only in-frame ones; the method was immunoSEQ multiplex PCR. This repertoire includes approximately 35,000 clones. The sequenced sample was blood buffy coat. The receptors here all came from a woman aged 18-69 years with a cervical HPV16 infection that either progressed to CIN3+ or cleared (not recorded which).

About this clone: Sequencing ends 3 residues short of the CDR3 end; the germline J gene provides the rest. This sequence joins TRBV20-1 and TRBJ1-5; TRBD1 might be the D (5 bases). The germline V gene has CDR1 DFQATT and CDR2 SNEGSKA (reference sequence). The CDR3 length is 17 residues. V was trimmed by 6 bases and J by 0 bases, leaving 21 bases between them. The chain's CDR3 is CSAQSGVGPRSNQPQHF. The DNA read from the CDR3 is TGCAGTGCCCAGTCGGGGGTAGGCCCCCGTAGCAATCAGCCC.

About this clone itself: Read coverage stops 3 residues before the CDR3 terminus; the germline J gene supplies the remainder. The chain employs TRBV6-2 or TRBV6-3 and TRBJ2-7; 9 positions agree with TRBD1. This CDR3 region has 13 residues. Per the germline V gene, CDR1 is MNHEY and CDR2 is SVGEGT. Trimming removed 6 bases from V and 3 bases from J; junction bases left unmatched: 3. CDR3 DNA (partial): TGTGCCAGCAGCAGACAGGGGGTCTACGAG. Translation: CASSRQGVYE. The CDR3 in its entirety is CASSRQGVYEQYF.